This T cell receptor (beta chain) came from a study of cytomegalovirus exposure and HLA in healthy donors. Study overall: Early release data held some 79 million unique TCRs from HLA-typed donors.

Study-wide findings and caveats: High sensitivity and specificity were reportedly achieved when the classifier diagnosed cytomegalovirus status. Later work showed greater clonal expansion in HLA-associated TCR beta chains than in equally common others. Across HLA loci, a later analysis found differing TCR association rates, with DRB1 most and HLA-C fewest.

Primers included in the PCR were 60 Vbeta and 13 Jbeta primers. Assay: immunoSEQ multiplex PCR; the TCRdb copy retains only in-frame clones and omits some. The sample carries around 100,000 clones, approximately 70% recorded once. As regards this clone: The antigen is undetermined.

Trimming removed 6 bases from V and 5 bases from J, with 13 bases in between. The germline CDR1 and CDR2 sequences are WSHSY and SAAADI. The CDR3 extends over 14 amino acids. The rearrangement joins TRBV10-2 to TRBJ2-2, with TRBD2 as a possible D gene (6 bases). The sample was PBMCs. This clonotype was obtained from a woman aged 45 to 65 in good health and CMV-seronegative. CDR3 coding DNA: TGCGCCAGCAGGTGGGGGGAGGCAACCGGGGAGCTGTTTTTT. It codes for CASRWGEATGELFF.